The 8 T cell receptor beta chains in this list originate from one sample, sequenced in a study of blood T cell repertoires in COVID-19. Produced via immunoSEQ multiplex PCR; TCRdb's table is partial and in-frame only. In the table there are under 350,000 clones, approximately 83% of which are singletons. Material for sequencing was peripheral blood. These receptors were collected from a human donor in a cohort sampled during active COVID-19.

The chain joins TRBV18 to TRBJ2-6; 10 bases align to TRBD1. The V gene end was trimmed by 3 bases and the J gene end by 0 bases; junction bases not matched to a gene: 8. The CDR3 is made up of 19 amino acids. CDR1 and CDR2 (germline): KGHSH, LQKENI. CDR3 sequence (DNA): TGTGCCAGCTCACCCCTAAAATGGACAGGGGGCTCTGGGGCCAACGTCCTGACTTTC. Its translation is CASSPLKWTGGSGANVLTF.

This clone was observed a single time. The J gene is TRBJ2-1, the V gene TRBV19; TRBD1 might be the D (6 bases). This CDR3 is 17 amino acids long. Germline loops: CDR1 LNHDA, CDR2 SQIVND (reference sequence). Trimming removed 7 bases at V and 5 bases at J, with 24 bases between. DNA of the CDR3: TGTGCCAGTAATACCCCGTGGACAGCGATGGGGAACAATGAGCAGTTCTTC. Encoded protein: CASNTPWTAMGNNEQFF.

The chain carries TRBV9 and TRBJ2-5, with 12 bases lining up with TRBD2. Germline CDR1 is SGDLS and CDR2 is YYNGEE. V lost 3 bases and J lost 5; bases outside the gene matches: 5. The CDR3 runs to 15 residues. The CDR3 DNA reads TGTGCCAGCAGCGCTAGCGGGAGGGAAGGTGAGACCCAGTACTTC. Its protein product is CASSASGREGETQYF. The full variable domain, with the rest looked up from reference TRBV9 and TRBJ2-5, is DSGVTQTPKHLITATGQRVTLRCSPRSGDLSVYWYQQSLDQGLQFLIQYYNGEERAKGNILERFSAQQFPDLHSELNLSSLELGDSALYFCASSASGREGETQYFGPGTRLLVL.

CDR3 DNA sequence: TGTGCCAGTAGTATACTCGGACAGGGGTTGGCCGGGGAGCTGTTTTTT. Its translation is CASSILGQGLAGELFF. The chain carries TRBV19 and TRBJ2-2; 9 bases fit TRBD1. Germline CDR1 LNHDA, CDR2 SQIVND (reference sequence). The CDR3 runs 16 residues. J was trimmed by 6 bases and V by 2 bases; bases with no gene match: 7.

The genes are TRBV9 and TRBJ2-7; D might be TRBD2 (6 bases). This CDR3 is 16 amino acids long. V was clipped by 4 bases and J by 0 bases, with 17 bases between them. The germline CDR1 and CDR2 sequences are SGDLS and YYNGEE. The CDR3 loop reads CASSPQPGLSSYEQYF. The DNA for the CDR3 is TGTGCCAGCAGCCCTCAGCCGGGACTCAGCTCCTACGAGCAGTACTTC.

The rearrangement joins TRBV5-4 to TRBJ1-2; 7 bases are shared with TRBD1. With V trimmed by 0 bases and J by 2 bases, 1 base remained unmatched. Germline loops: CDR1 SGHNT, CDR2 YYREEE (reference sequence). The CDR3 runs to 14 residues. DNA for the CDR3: TGTGCCAGCAGCTTGGGGACAGGAAACTATGGCTACACCTTC. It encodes CASSLGTGNYGYTF.

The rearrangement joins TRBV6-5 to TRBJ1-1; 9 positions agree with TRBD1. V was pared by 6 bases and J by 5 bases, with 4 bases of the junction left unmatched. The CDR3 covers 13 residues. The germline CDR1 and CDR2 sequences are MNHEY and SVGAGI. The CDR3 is CASRTGGFTEAFF. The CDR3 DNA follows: TGTGCCAGCAGGACAGGGGGATTTACTGAAGCTTTCTTT.

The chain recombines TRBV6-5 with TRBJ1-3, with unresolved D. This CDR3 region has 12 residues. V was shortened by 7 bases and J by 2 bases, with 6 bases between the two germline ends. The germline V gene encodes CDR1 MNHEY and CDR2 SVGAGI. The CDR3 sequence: CASKRAGNTIYF. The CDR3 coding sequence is TGTGCCAGCAAGCGGGCTGGAAACACCATATATTTT.